One and the same sample provided the 13 T cell receptor beta chains below, sequenced in a study of tumor-infiltrating lymphocytes in oesophageal squamous cell carcinoma. TCRdb ran MiXCR on the PCR reads and lists one entry per CDR3 protein. The sample includes under 15,000 distinct CDR3 sequences, around 53% of them seen just once. Sample: esophageal tumor tissue. These receptors were obtained from a female donor with esophageal squamous cell carcinoma.

The rearrangement uses TRBV7-2 and TRBJ2-5; 7 bases align to TRBD1. The J call may be wrong; the DNA end is better matched by TRBJ2-1. The CDR3 has 20 residues. Germline V CDR1 and CDR2: SGHTA, FQGNSA. The CDR3 nucleotides read TGTGCCAGCAGCTCCACCACTCCCGGACAGGCAATCTTCACATACAATGAGCAGTTCTTC. This codes for CASSSTTPGQAIFTYNEQFF.

V gene TRBV7-2 combines with J gene TRBJ2-5; D uncertain. Deletions cut 5 bases from V and 0 bases from J, with 10 bases between. Germline values: CDR1 SGHTA, CDR2 FQGNSA. This CDR3 is built from 14 residues. The CDR3 is CASSRQTNQETQYF. CDR3 in DNA: TGTGCCAGCAGCCGTCAGACAAACCAAGAGACCCAGTACTTC.

CDR3 in amino acids: CASSPSGGRLVDEQFF. CDR3 DNA: TGTGCCAGCAGCCCCTCCGGCGGGAGGTTGGTGGATGAGCAGTTCTTC. The chain is built from TRBV7-6 and TRBJ2-3, with 8 bases matching TRBD2. The DNA end is a closer match to TRBJ2-1, so the J assignment may be wrong. CDR1 is SGHVS and CDR2 is FNYEAQ in the germline V gene. This CDR3 has 16 amino acids.

This clonotype was counted only a few times. The genes are TRBV7-2 and TRBJ2-7; D possibly corresponds to TRBD2 (5 bases). V was cut by 4 bases and J by 0 bases, with 19 bases left in between. This CDR3 has 17 residues. The V gene's germline CDR1 is SGHTA and CDR2 FQGNSA. The CDR3: CASSSPIRGMVSYEQYF. The CDR3 DNA follows: TGTGCCAGCAGCTCCCCGATTCGGGGTATGGTCTCCTACGAGCAGTACTTC.

This clonotype rates as medium-sized. The CDR3 DNA sequence: TGTGCCATCAGTGAGTCTCGACTAGCGGGAGGAACAGATACGCAGTATTTT. This translates into CAISESRLAGGTDTQYF. The V call is TRBV10-3, the J call TRBJ2-3; 13 bases are shared with TRBD2. CDR1 is ENHRY, CDR2 SYGVKD, per germline. The CDR3 is made up of 17 amino acids. The ends lost 0 bases at V and 3 bases at J; junction bases unmatched: 3.

This clonotype was recorded only once. The rearrangement links TRBV11-2 to TRBJ2-5, with D possibly TRBD1 on 6 matching bases. The DNA end is a closer match to TRBJ1-2, so the J assignment may be wrong. Germline V lookup: CDR1 SGHAT, CDR2 FQNNGV. The CDR3 consists of 14 residues. CDR3 sequence: CASSFGQHNYGYTF. The CDR3 nucleotides are TGTGCCAGCAGCTTCGGACAGCACAACTATGGCTACACCTTC.

The rearrangement links TRBV6-1 to TRBJ2-1, with 9 bases matching TRBD2. The CDR3 is 15 amino acids. V lost 5 bases, J lost 3 bases, and 5 bases stayed unmatched. CDR1 and CDR2 from the germline V gene are MNHNS and SASEGT. The CDR3: CASSLSGGRYNEQFF. For the CDR3, the DNA is TGTGCCAGCAGTTTGAGCGGGGGGCGCTACAATGAGCAGTTCTTC.

This clonotype occurred a few times. This chain links TRBV7-8 with TRBJ2-3, with TRBD1 matching over 9 bases. Germline V gene sequence: CDR1 SGHVS, CDR2 FQNEAQ. The CDR3 is made up of 15 amino acids. Unmatched junction bases numbered 6, after V lost 5 bases and J lost 3 bases. The chain's CDR3 is CASSEGQGRTDTQYF. CDR3 DNA sequence: TGTGCCAGCAGCGAGGGACAGGGCCGGACAGATACGCAGTATTTT.

This clonotype occurred many times. It may be a read error: a sequence one base away is much more abundant. The chain joins TRBV6-1 to TRBJ2-5, with 9 bases aligning to TRBD1. CDR3 length: 14 residues. The junction had 15 bases not matched to a gene; V was cut back by 8 bases and J by 11 bases. Germline values: CDR1 MNHNS, CDR2 SASEGT. The CDR3 DNA reads as TGTGCCAGCGTTCCCGGGACAGGGCTGAATGAGCAGTACTTC. It yields the protein CASVPGTGLNEQYF.

The gene calls are TRBV7-9 and TRBJ2-4; D is possibly TRBD2 (7 bases). With the DNA end fitting TRBJ2-5 better, the J assignment may be wrong. This CDR3 comprises 14 residues. CDR1 is SEHNR, CDR2 FQNEAQ, per germline (reference sequence). The CDR3 nucleotides read TGTGCCAGCAGCTTAGGCGGGGGCAGAGAGACCCAGTACTTC. Protein product: CASSLGGGRETQYF.

This clonotype was seen a few times. The rearrangement joins TRBV11-2 to TRBJ1-1; 8 bases align to TRBD1. Germline V gene sequence: CDR1 SGHAT, CDR2 FQNNGV. J lost 0 bases, V lost 3 bases, and 6 bases had no gene match. CDR3 size: 16 residues. The DNA for the CDR3 is TGTGCCAGCAGCTTGACAGGGGCGCCCGTGAACACTGAAGCTTTCTTT. Its protein is CASSLTGAPVNTEAFF.

This clonotype was detected a few times. A much larger clone lies one base from this, so it may be a read error. This chain links TRBV5-6 with TRBJ2-1; no clear D. The DNA end lines up better with TRBJ2-7; the J call may be wrong. Germline CDR1 is SGHDT and CDR2 is YYEEEE. The CDR3 contains 13 residues. CDR3 sequence reads: CASSLVPGDEQYF. The CDR3, as DNA: TGTGCCAGCAGCTTGGTTCCGGGTGATGAGCAGTACTTC.

This clonotype was seen at least ten times. V and J are TRBV6-4 and TRBJ2-1; possibly TRBD2 for D (6 bases). CDR1 is MRHNA and CDR2 is SNTAGT in the germline V gene. This CDR3 comprises 16 residues. Trimming left V 6 bases short and J 3 bases short, with 18 bases between. CDR3: CASSPSTGTVYNEQFF. The CDR3 DNA sequence: TGTGCCAGCAGCCCTTCAACCGGGACTGTCTACAATGAGCAGTTCTTC.